This record concerns one TCR beta chain sequence. It lacks a known antigen. One base away there is no much larger clone; base qualities are not given. A distance of 17 bases separates the germline ends of V and J, which lose 0 bases and 2 bases respectively. CDR1 MNHEY and CDR2 SMNVEV were looked up in the germline V gene (reference sequence). The CDR3 covers 17 residues, taking in both the cysteine and the phenylalanine. CDR3 DNA only is kept here, 51 bases in frame from base 1. This sample was included in a study of Tregs in tolerant kidney transplant recipients (dated by TCRdb to the late 2010s). About the full investigation: Before combined kidney and bone marrow transplantation, this study identified donor-specific regulatory T cells using TCRbeta sequencing and then followed those same cells after transplant. In a few healthy controls, several methods of expanding Tregs specific for an allogeneic donor were compared by TCRbeta repertoire sequencing. Beyond this particular receptor, the publication reports: Biological reproducibility was not examined directly, but technical replication error appeared to be minimal. Because only a small number of patients were included, the study had limitations, and the results will need to be validated in larger populations as well as under other immunosuppression protocols. The most biologically relevant and donor-specific TCRbeta repertoire appeared to be identified by expanding Tregs with activated donor B cells.

Thawed PBMCs were FACS-sorted into unstimulated Tregs (CD4+CD25+CD127-), CD4+ non-Tregs (CD4+CD25-), CD4 cells and CD8 cells. Healthy control blood was obtained either as purchased buffy coats or from healthy volunteers. Healthy control blood was processed to PBMCs with a Ficoll density gradient and then cryopreserved, whereas patient PBMCs were collected both before and after transplant. For TCRbeta CDR3 sequencing, genomic DNA was extracted from sorted cells using the QIAGEN DNeasy Blood and Tissue Kit. High-throughput TCRbeta CDR3 sequencing, including PCR amplification with bias correction and internal controls, was performed commercially through immunoSEQ. The authors' pipeline ran thus. Unique productive TCRbeta sequences were defined by CDR3 nucleotide sequence where primers matched, and otherwise by CDR3 amino acid sequence together with Vbeta and Jbeta genes. Sorting error was corrected by removing sequences shared between sorted populations at a frequency ratio of 2:1 or less, and the remaining shared sequences were assigned to the higher population. A sequence was defined as donor-reactive if the sequence was expanded at least 5-fold in CFSE-low cells compared with unstimulated cells and had a frequency of at least 0.01% in CFSE-low cells. Jensen-Shannon divergence, calculated on the top 100 TCRbeta sequences ranked by frequency, was used to quantify repertoire divergence. For samples with multiple sequencing runs, sorting error was corrected in each run separately before the runs were combined. TCRdb mirrors the immuneACCESS table, restricted to in-frame sequences. Some clones are absent from its copies; in checked studies, under half trace to an unresolved V gene, and the reason for the others is unknown. The V and J calls and clone size were taken over from that table, and D and trimming were inferred from the DNA. The sample yields about 240,000 clones; about 80% were counted once. The ten largest make up roughly 0.67% of the sample.

The V and J genes are TRBV27 and TRBJ2-7; the best D guess is TRBD1, with 5 bases matching. The origin of this receptor is a human donor in good health. Sequenced: CD4+ T cells from blood. The CDR3 region has the sequence CASSLSPMTVKTYEQYF. The DNA sequence follows: TGTGCCAGCAGTTTATCCCCAATGACAGTGAAAACCTACGAGCAGTACTTC.